Sequencing of this TCR beta chain was carried out in a study of OX40 agonist ivuxolimab in advanced cancers. About the study: Under the entry rules, prior anti-PD-1, anti-PD-L1 or anti-CTLA-4 therapy was allowed, and approximately 40% had some. Whole-study results and caveats: More expanded clones were found, on average, in CD8+ than in CD4+ T cells.

Assay used: immunoSEQ multiplex PCR; TCRdb lists only in-frame clones, some missing. The sample includes roughly 92,000 clones, more than 90% seen only once; the top ten take 3.4%. Trimming cost V 3 bases and J 1 base; bases outside gene matches: 8. The CDR3 contains 16 residues. Looked up from germline, CDR1 is KGHSH and CDR2 is LQKENI. Turning to this clone: No antigen is known for it.

The receptor's source is an adult with an advanced solid tumor such as melanoma, head and neck, liver or kidney cancer. The V call is TRBV18, the J call TRBJ1-1; 7 nucleotides agree with TRBD1. The sample was CD4+ or CD8+ T cells sorted from blood, taken in a trial of the OX40 agonist ivuxolimab. CDR3 loop: CASSPSGQPSNTEAFF. Here the CDR3 DNA reads TGTGCCAGCTCACCCTCGGGACAGCCTTCGAACACTGAAGCTTTCTTT.